The present entry profiles one T cell receptor (beta chain) with its context. Its matching antigen is unknown. This record belongs to a study of human T cells and chemical hapten exposure. Germline trimming cut 6 bases from V and 4 bases from J; bases unmatched to any gene: 3. The CDR3 has 14 amino acids. Germline-derived CDR1 and CDR2 are SGHTA and FQGTGA. TCRdb itself ran the RACE reads through MiXCR, one entry per CDR3 protein. The sample lists 110,000 to 150,000 distinct CDR3 sequences, about 11% occurring once. Whole-study results and caveats: In comparison with controls, expanded TCRs gave rise to a significantly larger number of large CDR3 similarity clusters.

Stated time point: patch test 2, 6 weeks after DPC sensitization. Described treatment: therapeutic diphenylcyclopropenone sensitization with weekly scalp DPC. Ahead of applying each patch test, blood was sampled. This receptor was taken from a woman aged 45-59 years with alopecia areata. Some clones in this sample may be carry-over from other donors' samples. The J gene is TRBJ2-2, the V gene TRBV7-3, with 9 bases fitting TRBD2. Specimen: whole blood, collected in connection with sensitization to the hapten diphenylcyclopropenone (DPC). Here the CDR3 reads CASSQAGGTGELFF. Written as DNA, the CDR3 is TGTGCCAGCAGTCAAGCGGGAGGCACCGGGGAGCTGTTTTTT.